Listed below are T cell receptor beta chains from one sample, sequenced in a study of T cell changes during pregnancy in multiple sclerosis. Some clones are missing from TCRdb's copy, which holds only in-frame ones; the method was immunoSEQ multiplex PCR. Found here are around 50,000 clones, approximately 93% of them singletons; the top ten hold approximately 0.49%. This material consisted of CD4+ T cells from peripheral blood mononuclear cells, taken in the first trimester of pregnancy. Receptors originate from a female donor with multiple sclerosis, enrolled in a pregnancy study. The CDR3 runs from the conserved cysteine through the conserved F or W. Fields, in order: V gene, J gene, D gene, clone size, CDR3 DNA, CDR3 protein. A D gene is named only where the DNA matches it firmly. Clone size appears in some rows only: once, few, many, or a class for an expanded clone.

>TRBV7-2|TRBJ2-5|TRBD2|NA
TGTGCCAGCAGCAGAATGGGGCGGGGGATTGGGGAGACCCAGTACTTC
CASSRMGRGIGETQYF
>TRBV25-1|TRBJ1-1|NA|NA
TGTGCCAGCAGTGAGGCAGGGAACACTGAAGCTTTCTTT
CASSEAGNTEAFF
>TRBV7-9|TRBJ1-5|NA|once
TGTGCCAGCAGCTTGGAGGCGGGCCAGCCCCAGCATTTT
CASSLEAGQPQHF
>TRBV6-5|TRBJ2-5|NA|NA
TGTGCCAGCAGTTACTCGAGTTTTGGGGGCCTAGAGACCCAGTACTTC
CASSYSSFGGLETQYF
>TRBV6-1|TRBJ2-3|NA|once
TGTGCCAGCAGTGAAGGGGCAGCGGGCACAGATACGCAGTATTTT
CASSEGAAGTDTQYF
>TRBV2|TRBJ1-1|NA|NA
TGTGCCAGCAGTTGGGGAGGGGTTGACACTGAAGCTTTCTTT
CASSWGGVDTEAFF
>TRBV7-2|TRBJ2-7|NA|once
TGTGCCAGCAGCGCAACGGCCAAGGGGACCTACGAGCAGTACTTC
CASSATAKGTYEQYF
>TRBV7-2|TRBJ2-1|TRBD1|NA
TGTGCCAGCAGCTCCTGGACAGGCAAAGCGAACAATGAGCAGTTCTTC
CASSSWTGKANNEQFF
>TRBV6-1|TRBJ1-2|TRBD1|NA
TGTGCCAGCAGAACAGGGGGCTTTGACTATGGCTACACCTTC
CASRTGGFDYGYTF
>TRBV5-4|TRBJ2-3|TRBD2|NA
TGTGCCAGCAGACTCTCGCCAGCGGGGGTACTTAGCACAGATACGCAGTATTTT
CASRLSPAGVLSTDTQYF
>TRBV5-1|TRBJ2-5|NA|NA
TGCGCCAGCAGCTTGGTGATAGCTAGCGAGACCCAGTACTTC
CASSLVIASETQYF
>TRBV6-6|TRBJ1-6|NA|NA
TGTGCCAGCAGTTACCCGAAACAGCCAAATTCACCCCTCCACTTT
CASSYPKQPNSPLHF
>TRBV6-1|TRBJ2-3|TRBD2|NA
TGTGCCAGCAGTGAAGCGCTTGTGCTAGCGGGGGCCCAGGTTACGCAGTATTTT
CASSEALVLAGAQVTQYF
>TRBV2|TRBJ1-2|TRBD1|NA
TGTGCCGGCGCAGGGGGCGAGGCTGGATATGGCTACACCTTC
CAGAGGEAGYGYTF
>TRBV29-1|TRBJ2-7|NA|NA
TGCAGCGTTGTATTTGTCGACGAGCAGTACTTC
CSVVFVDEQYF
>TRBV7-8|TRBJ1-1|NA|NA
TGTGCCAGCAGCTTAGACAGGAGGAACACTGAAGCTTTCTTT
CASSLDRRNTEAFF
>TRBV11-2|TRBJ2-7|NA|NA
TGTGCCAGCAGCCCACCTAGGGTCCAGGGGGAGCAGTACTTC
CASSPPRVQGEQYF
>TRBV10-3|TRBJ2-7|TRBD1|NA
TGTGCCATGGCGACAGGGTCCTACGAGCAGTACTTC
CAMATGSYEQYF
>TRBV11-1|TRBJ1-6|TRBD1|NA
TGTGCCAGCGCCCTCGGACAGGACAATTCACCCCTCCACTTT
CASALGQDNSPLHF
>TRBV30|TRBJ1-1|NA|NA
TGTGCCTGGAGTGTTCCGGGTCGGAGAGCTTTCTTT
CAWSVPGRRAFF
>TRBV20-1|TRBJ2-7|TRBD2|NA
TGCAGTGCCATTACTAGCGTCGAGCAGTACTTC
CSAITSVEQYF
>TRBV7-7|TRBJ1-3|TRBD1|NA
TGTGCTAGCAGCCACGGGACAGGGACTGGAAACACCATATATTTT
CASSHGTGTGNTIYF
>TRBV5-1|TRBJ2-3|NA|NA
TGCGCCAGCAGCCCTAGATCTAGCACAGATACGCAGTATTTT
CASSPRSSTDTQYF
>TRBV18|TRBJ1-6|TRBD1|NA
TGTGCCAGCTCGCGGACTGGACAGGGGAAAAATAATTCACCCCTCCACTTT
CASSRTGQGKNNSPLHF
>TRBV25-1|TRBJ1-1|NA|NA
TGTGCCAGCAAGAACAGAGAAAACACTGAAGCTTTCTTT
CASKNRENTEAFF
>TRBV7-3|TRBJ2-2|TRBD1|NA
TGTGCCAGCAGCCGGACAGGCACCGGGGAGCTGTTTTTT
CASSRTGTGELFF
>TRBV12-2|TRBJ2-2|NA|NA
TGTGCAAGTCGTTGGACAGGAGTACTTGCGGGCACCGGGGAGCTGTTTTTT
CASRWTGVLAGTGELFF
>TRBV9|TRBJ2-3|NA|NA
TGTGCCAGCAGCGTTGGGCCTCGGGGGAGCGGCACAGATACGCAGTATTTT
CASSVGPRGSGTDTQYF
>TRBV6-1|TRBJ2-1|TRBD2|NA
TGTGCCAGCAGTGATCTAGCGGGCCTGACCTACAATGAGCAGTTCTTC
CASSDLAGLTYNEQFF
>TRBV9|TRBJ1-2|TRBD1|NA
TGTGCCAGCAGCGCTCGGACAGGGGGCGACCTTAACTATGGCTACACCTTC
CASSARTGGDLNYGYTF
>TRBV5-1|TRBJ2-7|TRBD2|NA
TGCGCCAGCAGCTTGAAGCGGGGGGCCACCTACGAGCAGTACTTC
CASSLKRGATYEQYF
>TRBV7-6|TRBJ1-5|NA|once
TGTGCCAGCAGCTTAGCAGAGGGAGCTAATCAGCCCCAGCATTTT
CASSLAEGANQPQHF
>TRBV5-1|TRBJ2-3|NA|few
TGCGCCAGCAGCTTGGTGGGAGGCCCAGATACGCAGTATTTT
CASSLVGGPDTQYF
>TRBV2|TRBJ2-7|TRBD2|NA
TGTGCCAGCAGGTTAAGCGGGGCTACCTACGAGCAGTACTTC
CASRLSGATYEQYF
>TRBV5-1|TRBJ2-5|TRBD2|NA
TGCGCCAGCAGCTTGGGGACTAGCGGGGCGAACCAAGAGACCCAGTACTTC
CASSLGTSGANQETQYF
>TRBV7-8|TRBJ1-3|NA|few
TGTGCCAGCAGCTCGAGGGGGTCTGGAAACACCATATATTTT
CASSSRGSGNTIYF
>TRBV19|TRBJ2-7|TRBD1|once
TGTGCCAGTAGTACCGGACAGGGCGGCCCACAGCAGTACTTC
CASSTGQGGPQQYF
>TRBV7-2|TRBJ2-1|NA|NA
TGTGCCAGCAGCTTATTTTCGGGGGGCCCCTACAATGAGCAGTTCTTC
CASSLFSGGPYNEQFF
>TRBV7-8|TRBJ2-2|TRBD2|NA
TGTGCCAGCAGCTTAGACTTGCGAGCGGGGGCCGCCGGGGAGCTGTTTTTT
CASSLDLRAGAAGELFF
>TRBV7-9|TRBJ1-1|NA|NA
TGTGCCAGCAGCTTAGAAGCGGGGACAACCGGTACTGAAGCTTTCTTT
CASSLEAGTTGTEAFF
>TRBV10-3|TRBJ2-3|NA|NA
TGTGCCATCAGTGAGTTAAACACAGATACGCAGTATTTT
CAISELNTDTQYF